The clone carrying this T cell receptor (beta chain) was seen a few times. This sample was included in a study of blood T cell repertoires in COVID-19. In the study overall: The United States, Italy and Spain supplied acute and convalescent COVID-19 samples.

As originally analysed: Counts of nucleated cells, estimated from reference gene primer amplification, were obtained. Produced via immunoSEQ multiplex PCR; TCRdb's table is partial and in-frame only. The V and J calls and clone size are taken from that table; D and trimming were inferred from the DNA. The repertoire holds approximately 120,000 clones, with approximately 82% as singletons. Germline V gene sequence: CDR1 SGHKS, CDR2 YYEKEE (reference sequence). This CDR3 region has 16 residues. Trimming took 1 base from V and 5 from J; bases not matched to a gene: 12. The sequenced material came from peripheral blood. This chain joins TRBV5-5 and TRBJ2-7; 7 bases agree with TRBD1. This sequence originates from a woman aged 80 or over with active or convalescent COVID-19. For the CDR3, the DNA is TGTGCCAGCAGCTTGCGGTCGACAGGGAGCCTCCACGAGCAGTACTTC. Its protein product is CASSLRSTGSLHEQYF.